This is a list of T cell receptor beta chains from one sample in a study of shared clonotypes between healthy human individuals. Assay: immunoSEQ multiplex PCR; the TCRdb copy retains only in-frame clones and omits some. This repertoire shows some 1 million clones, roughly 80% found once; its top ten account for less than 1.5%. Material: memory CD4+ T cells sorted from blood. Source of these receptors: a man aged 18 to 29 in good health. Both conserved end residues are part of each CDR3. The D gene is left open where the match is weak. Part of the rows lack a size; the others show once, few, many or a class for expanded clones.

V gene	J gene	D gene	CDR3 length	clone size	CDR3 protein	CDR3 DNA
TRBV7-2	TRBJ1-5	.	14	many	CASSLEVSNQPQHF	TGTGCCAGCAGCTTAGAGGTTAGCAATCAGCCCCAGCATTTT
TRBV7-2	TRBJ2-3	TRBD2	15	.	CASSADSLAGDTQYF	TGTGCCAGCAGCGCAGACAGCCTAGCGGGAGATACGCAGTATTTT
TRBV6-5	TRBJ2-1	.	13	.	CASSRGRANEQFF	TGTGCCAGCAGCCGCGGCAGGGCGAATGAGCAGTTCTTC
TRBV2	TRBJ2-2	.	14	.	CASIGTTNTGELFF	TGTGCCAGCATAGGCACCACGAACACCGGGGAGCTGTTTTTT
TRBV9	TRBJ2-3	TRBD2	13	.	CASSPRGGDTQYF	TGTGCCAGCAGCCCCCGGGGGGGAGATACGCAGTATTTT
TRBV10-1	TRBJ2-2	TRBD2	14	.	CASSGLAPTGELFF	TGCGCCAGCAGTGGACTAGCACCCACCGGGGAGCTGTTTTTT
TRBV2	TRBJ2-7	.	13	.	CASSVLGVWEQYF	TGTGCCAGCAGTGTTCTCGGCGTGTGGGAGCAGTACTTC
TRBV7-9	TRBJ1-6	.	13	.	CASSLGGAPPLHF	TGTGCCAGCAGCTTAGGGGGCGCCCCTCCCCTCCACTTT
TRBV18	TRBJ1-1	.	16	.	CASSHRRGDGNTEAFF	TGTGCCAGCTCCCATCGGCGGGGCGATGGGAACACTGAAGCTTTCTTT
TRBV4-3	TRBJ2-1	.	13	.	CASSQTPRDEQFF	TGCGCCAGCAGCCAGACCCCTAGGGATGAGCAGTTCTTC
TRBV7-8	TRBJ2-2	TRBD1	14	.	CASNVQGSTGELFF	TGTGCCAGCAATGTACAGGGGAGCACCGGGGAGCTGTTTTTT
TRBV28	TRBJ2-5	.	14	.	CASSLRGAYETQYF	TGTGCCAGCAGTTTAAGGGGGGCTTATGAGACCCAGTACTTC
TRBV5-4	TRBJ2-2	TRBD1	17	.	CASSFNSQGARTGELFF	TGTGCCAGCAGTTTCAACTCTCAGGGGGCGCGAACCGGGGAGCTGTTTTTT
TRBV28	TRBJ1-6	TRBD1	14	.	CASSGRQGASGVGF	TGTGCCAGCAGTGGGAGACAGGGGGCTTCGGGCGTTGGCTTT
TRBV4-1	TRBJ1-4	.	17	.	CASSQGRGIETNEKLFF	TGCGCCAGCAGCCAAGGGCGGGGGATAGAGACTAATGAAAAACTGTTTTTT
TRBV9	TRBJ1-2	TRBD1	15	.	CASSVGGQGSYGYTF	TGTGCCAGCAGCGTGGGAGGACAGGGTAGCTATGGCTACACCTTC
TRBV27	TRBJ2-1	.	14	.	CASRLTVFHNEQFF	TGTGCCAGCAGATTGACAGTCTTCCACAATGAGCAGTTCTTC
TRBV5-1	TRBJ1-1	.	15	once	CASSLDSTRGTEAFF	TGCGCCAGCAGCTTGGACAGTACAAGAGGGACTGAAGCTTTCTTT
TRBV5-4	TRBJ2-5	.	15	.	CASSSPSSGGETQYF	TGTGCCAGCAGCTCCCCTTCGTCAGGCGGAGAGACCCAGTACTTC
TRBV12-5	TRBJ2-1	TRBD2	14	once	CASMGTSVYNEQFF	TGTGCTAGTATGGGGACTAGCGTCTATAATGAGCAGTTCTTC
TRBV29-1	TRBJ2-5	.	13	.	CSGTGLGGETQYF	TGCAGCGGCACAGGGTTGGGGGGAGAGACCCAGTACTTC
TRBV6-6	TRBJ2-5	TRBD2	16	.	CASSYSFGGTRETQYF	TGTGCCAGCAGTTACAGTTTTGGTGGGACTAGGGAGACCCAGTACTTC
TRBV18	TRBJ2-3	.	15	.	CASSPPVYWGDTQYF	TGTGCCAGCTCACCACCGGTCTATTGGGGAGATACGCAGTATTTT
TRBV9	TRBJ2-1	TRBD1	15	.	CASSVAGQGANEQFF	TGTGCCAGCAGCGTAGCAGGACAGGGGGCCAATGAGCAGTTCTTC
TRBV5-6	TRBJ2-5	.	16	.	CASSRYSAPRVETQYF	TGTGCCAGCAGCAGATACTCAGCCCCCCGGGTGGAGACCCAGTACTTC
TRBV10-3	TRBJ1-2	.	12	.	CAISDESYGYTF	TGTGCCATCAGTGACGAGTCTTATGGCTACACCTTC
TRBV4-1	TRBJ1-4	.	15	once	CASSQAGQTNEKLFF	TGCGCCAGCAGCCAAGCCGGCCAGACTAATGAAAAACTGTTTTTT
TRBV2	TRBJ1-5	TRBD1	19	.	CASSEGSFGGGGGNQPQHF	TGTGCCAGCAGTGAAGGAAGTTTCGGGGGAGGGGGCGGCAATCAGCCCCAGCATTTT
TRBV2	TRBJ1-2	TRBD1	14	few	CASRLTGGADGYTF	TGTGCCAGCAGACTTACAGGGGGCGCTGACGGCTACACCTTC
TRBV7-2	TRBJ2-3	.	15	.	CASTSRGGSTDTQYF	TGTGCCAGCACCTCTAGGGGGGGCAGCACGGATACGCAGTATTTT
TRBV6-5	TRBJ1-4	.	15	few	CASSPGWTGDEKLFF	TGTGCCAGCAGTCCAGGGTGGACGGGGGATGAAAAACTGTTTTTT
TRBV11-3	TRBJ2-5	TRBD1	15	.	CASSLGQGGQETQYF	TGTGCCAGCAGCTTGGGACAGGGAGGGCAAGAGACCCAGTACTTC
TRBV5-4	TRBJ1-4	TRBD1	15	.	CASSLQGAANEKLFF	TGTGCCAGCAGCCTACAGGGGGCTGCTAATGAAAAACTGTTTTTT
TRBV7-8	TRBJ2-5	TRBD2	17	.	CASSSGTSGVVMETQYF	TGTGCCAGCAGCTCTGGGACTAGCGGGGTGGTCATGGAGACCCAGTACTTC
TRBV13	TRBJ2-3	.	14	.	CASSPDSSTDTQYF	TGTGCCAGCAGCCCAGACTCGAGCACAGATACGCAGTATTTT
TRBV2	TRBJ2-3	.	14	.	CASSDRRDTDTQYF	TGTGCCAGCAGTGACAGGCGAGACACAGATACGCAGTATTTT
TRBV4-1	TRBJ2-2	.	15	.	CASSQDYPTTGELFF	TGCGCCAGCAGCCAAGACTACCCTACCACCGGGGAGCTGTTTTTT
TRBV28	TRBJ1-2	.	14	.	CASFSGTGGYGYTF	TGTGCCAGCTTCTCCGGGACGGGTGGCTATGGCTACACCTTC
TRBV5-1	TRBJ2-7	TRBD2	15	.	CASSLGGRDRSEQYF	TGCGCCAGCAGCTTAGGCGGGAGAGATAGGAGCGAGCAGTACTTC
TRBV5-1	TRBJ2-7	.	11	.	CASSLADEQYF	TGCGCCAGCAGCTTGGCTGACGAGCAGTACTTC
TRBV7-2	TRBJ2-6	.	17	.	CASSPSSRRSGANVLTF	TGTGCCAGCAGCCCCAGCAGCCGTCGCTCTGGGGCCAACGTCCTGACTTTC
TRBV7-2	TRBJ2-5	.	16	.	CASSRRRGVGAVAQYF	TGTGCCAGCAGCCGACGGAGGGGTGTGGGGGCGGTTGCCCAGTACTTC
TRBV6-6	TRBJ2-1	.	14	few	CATGDPAPSNEQFF	TGTGCCACAGGGGATCCGGCCCCTTCTAATGAGCAGTTCTTC